These T cell receptor beta chains were read from a single sample in a study of OX40 agonist ivuxolimab in advanced cancers. This table comes from immunoSEQ multiplex PCR, and its TCRdb copy is limited to in-frame clones, with some not included. Of 9,500 to 15,000 clones detected, roughly 81% appear once; the ten largest clones hold roughly an eighth. Material: CD4+ or CD8+ T cells sorted from blood, obtained in a trial of the OX40 agonist ivuxolimab. The source of these receptors is an adult with an advanced solid tumor such as melanoma, head and neck, liver or kidney cancer. CDR3s include the opening cysteine and the closing phenylalanine or tryptophan. D genes are given only for firm matches. Some rows mark clone size as missing; the rest say once, few, many or name a class of expanded clone.

TRBD2 | TRBJ2-7 | TRBV27 | - | 14 | CASSTGTSAYEQYF | TGTGCCAGCAGTACCGGGACTAGCGCCTACGAGCAGTACTTC
- | TRBJ2-7 | TRBV28 | - | 16 | CASSHSLAVGTYEQYF | TGTGCCAGCAGCCATTCTCTGGCAGTCGGCACCTACGAGCAGTACTTC
- | TRBJ2-4 | TRBV27 | - | 13 | CASSISTVDIQYF | TGTGCCAGCAGTATTTCCACCGTGGACATTCAGTACTTC
- | TRBJ1-1 | TRBV7-9 | - | 14 | CASSLGVGDTEAFF | TGTGCCAGCAGCTTGGGGGTTGGGGACACTGAAGCTTTCTTT
TRBD2 | TRBJ2-5 | TRBV11-1 | - | 16 | CASSAGGLADKETQYF | TGTGCCAGCAGCGCAGGGGGACTAGCGGATAAAGAGACCCAGTACTTC
- | TRBJ2-7 | TRBV7-9 | - | 11 | CASSDGDEQYF | TGTGCCAGCAGCGATGGAGACGAGCAGTACTTC
- | TRBJ2-5 | TRBV2 | - | 14 | CASSEEGLLRTQYF | TGTGCCAGCAGTGAAGAGGGGCTCCTGCGGACCCAGTACTTC
- | TRBJ2-1 | TRBV7-6 | - | 12 | CASSLVNHEQFF | TGTGCCAGCAGCTTAGTAAACCATGAGCAGTTCTTC
- | TRBJ2-2 | TRBV7-9 | - | 16 | CASSSHMGSDTGELFF | TGTGCCAGCAGCTCCCACATGGGATCAGACACCGGGGAGCTGTTTTTT
- | TRBJ2-7 | TRBV27 | - | 14 | CASSSYRDNYEQYF | TGTGCCAGCAGTTCATACCGGGACAACTACGAGCAGTACTTC
- | TRBJ2-5 | TRBV9 | - | 11 | CASSVGGTQYF | TGTGCCAGCAGCGTGGGGGGGACCCAGTACTTC
- | TRBJ2-1 | TRBV7-9 | - | 12 | CASSLSGGEQFF | TGTGCCAGCAGCTTATCGGGCGGCGAGCAGTTCTTC
TRBD2 | TRBJ2-7 | TRBV11-2 | once | 15 | CASSGGLADLYEQYF | TGTGCCAGCTCAGGTGGACTAGCGGACCTCTACGAGCAGTACTTC
TRBD2 | TRBJ2-1 | TRBV5-6 | few | 14 | CASKRPSGYNEQFF | TGTGCCAGCAAGAGGCCTAGCGGTTACAATGAGCAGTTCTTC
- | TRBJ2-7 | TRBV27 | - | 14 | CASSLYEGGDEQYF | TGTGCCAGCAGTTTATATGAGGGGGGGGACGAGCAGTACTTC
- | TRBJ2-7 | TRBV21-1 | - | 14 | CASSVAGTGYEQYF | TGTGCCAGCAGCGTGGCCGGGACAGGGTACGAGCAGTACTTC
- | TRBJ2-2 | TRBV2 | once | 13 | CASTRVSTGELFF | TGTGCCAGCACCAGGGTGTCCACCGGGGAGCTGTTTTTT
- | TRBJ2-5 | TRBV7-9 | - | 17 | CASSSPGRQGRQETQYF | TGTGCCAGCAGCTCTCCCGGCAGGCAGGGGAGGCAAGAGACCCAGTACTTC
TRBD1 | TRBJ1-5 | TRBV28 | - | 13 | CAAGTGVSQPQHF | TGTGCAGCGGGGACAGGGGTGAGCCAGCCCCAGCATTTT
- | TRBJ2-1 | TRBV5-1 | - | 16 | CASSSRTGTSYNEQFF | TGCGCCAGCAGTAGTCGAACGGGTACCTCCTACAATGAGCAGTTCTTC
- | TRBJ2-5 | TRBV7-3 | once | 13 | CASSLNSQETQYF | TGTGCCAGCAGCTTAAACAGTCAAGAGACCCAGTACTTC
- | TRBJ2-7 | TRBV21-1 | - | 14 | CASSKTYSSYEQYF | TGTGCCAGCAGCAAAACTTACAGCTCCTACGAGCAGTACTTC
- | TRBJ1-4 | TRBV2 | once | 14 | CASSEGLRGEKLFF | TGTGCCAGCAGTGAGGGATTGCGCGGTGAAAAACTGTTTTTT
TRBD2 | TRBJ2-3 | TRBV9 | - | 18 | CASSVASGRVLGPDTQYF | TGTGCCAGCAGCGTAGCTAGCGGGAGAGTCCTTGGGCCAGATACGCAGTATTTT
- | TRBJ2-7 | TRBV27 | - | 15 | CASSPDQRLSYEQYF | TGTGCCAGCAGTCCTGACCAGCGGCTATCCTACGAGCAGTACTTC
- | TRBJ2-7 | TRBV6-5 | once | 13 | CASSYSVVGEQYF | TGTGCCAGCAGTTACTCGGTAGTGGGTGAGCAGTACTTC
- | TRBJ2-1 | TRBV6-5 | - | 15 | CASSYSIAGINEQFF | TGTGCCAGCAGTTACTCGATTGCCGGGATAAATGAGCAGTTCTTC
- | TRBJ1-1 | TRBV5-4 | - | 16 | CASSLEGNRVNTEAFF | TGTGCCAGCAGCTTGGAAGGAAACAGAGTGAACACTGAAGCTTTCTTT
- | TRBJ2-7 | TRBV7-6 | - | 13 | CASSPGLSYEQYF | TGTGCCAGCAGCCCAGGGTTATCCTACGAGCAGTACTTC
- | TRBJ2-1 | TRBV7-9 | - | 14 | CASREARGQNEQFF | TGTGCCAGCAGAGAAGCACGGGGGCAGAATGAGCAGTTCTTC
TRBD2 | TRBJ2-1 | TRBV9 | - | 22 | CASSVASGWTSGRGGSLNEQFF | TGTGCCAGCAGCGTAGCGAGCGGGTGGACTAGCGGGAGGGGCGGAAGTCTCAATGAGCAGTTCTTC
- | TRBJ2-5 | TRBV10-2 | - | 16 | CASSVTKEGSWETQYF | TGCGCCAGCAGTGTGACCAAGGAGGGGAGTTGGGAGACCCAGTACTTC
- | TRBJ1-2 | TRBV30 | - | 13 | CAWATGDYYGYTF | TGTGCCTGGGCAACCGGGGATTACTATGGCTACACCTTC
- | TRBJ2-7 | TRBV28 | - | 14 | CASSSTGTSYEQYF | TGTGCCAGCAGTTCCACCGGGACTTCCTACGAGCAGTACTTC
TRBD2 | TRBJ2-1 | TRBV5-1 | - | 16 | CASSSFSGRADNEQFF | TGCGCCAGCAGCAGTTTTAGCGGGAGGGCCGACAATGAGCAGTTCTTC
- | TRBJ2-1 | TRBV27 | - | 14 | CASSSGSSYNEQFF | TGTGCCAGCAGCAGCGGTAGCTCCTACAATGAGCAGTTCTTC
- | TRBJ2-7 | TRBV27 | - | 13 | CASSLLATYEQYF | TGTGCCAGCAGTTTATTGGCCACCTACGAGCAGTACTTC
- | TRBJ2-7 | TRBV10-3 | - | 13 | CAISRDGSYEQYF | TGTGCCATCAGCCGGGACGGCTCCTACGAGCAGTACTTC
- | TRBJ2-7 | TRBV27 | - | 14 | CASSLGQEVNEQYF | TGTGCCAGCAGTTTGGGGCAGGAGGTAAACGAGCAGTACTTC
TRBD1 | TRBJ2-1 | TRBV19 | - | 15 | CASSMGQGAYNEQFF | TGTGCCAGTAGTATGGGACAGGGGGCCTACAATGAGCAGTTCTTC
TRBD1 | TRBJ2-5 | TRBV15 | once | 15 | CATSRSTGGQETQYF | TGTGCCACCAGCAGATCTACAGGGGGGCAAGAGACCCAGTACTTC
- | TRBJ1-5 | TRBV28 | - | 13 | CASSSESDQPQHF | TGTGCCAGCAGTTCTGAATCCGATCAGCCCCAGCATTTT
TRBD2 | TRBJ2-7 | TRBV27 | - | 17 | CASSLGPGTSGIYEQYF | TGTGCCAGCAGTTTAGGGCCGGGGACTAGCGGGATTTACGAGCAGTACTTC
- | TRBJ2-7 | TRBV7-9 | - | 12 | CASSSIPYEQYF | TGTGCCAGCAGCTCAATTCCGTACGAGCAGTACTTC
TRBD2 | TRBJ2-1 | TRBV7-3 | - | 16 | CASSSGLAGVDNEQFF | TGTGCCAGCAGCTCGGGACTAGCGGGAGTAGACAATGAGCAGTTCTTC
TRBD2 | TRBJ2-3 | TRBV28 | - | 17 | CASSPGMGSGDTDTQYF | TGTGCCAGCAGTCCCGGCATGGGGAGCGGGGACACAGATACGCAGTATTTT
TRBD2 | TRBJ2-1 | TRBV5-8 | - | 15 | CASRRLAGIYNEQFF | TGTGCCAGCCGTCGACTAGCGGGAATTTACAATGAGCAGTTCTTC
- | TRBJ2-1 | TRBV9 | - | 13 | CASSVVEVTEQFF | TGTGCCAGCAGCGTAGTCGAAGTGACTGAGCAGTTCTTC
TRBD1 | TRBJ1-5 | TRBV19 | - | 16 | CATKPQGAGNNQPQHF | TGTGCCACAAAGCCACAGGGGGCTGGTAACAATCAGCCCCAGCATTTT